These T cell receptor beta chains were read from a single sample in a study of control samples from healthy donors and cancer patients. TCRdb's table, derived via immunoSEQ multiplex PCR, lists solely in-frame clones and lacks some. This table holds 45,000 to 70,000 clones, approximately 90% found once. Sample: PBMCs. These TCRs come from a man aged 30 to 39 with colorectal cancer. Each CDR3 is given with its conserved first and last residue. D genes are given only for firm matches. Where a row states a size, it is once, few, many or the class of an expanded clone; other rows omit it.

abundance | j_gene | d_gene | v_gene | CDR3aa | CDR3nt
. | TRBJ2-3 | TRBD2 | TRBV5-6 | CASSDPGLALTDTQYF | TGTGCCAGCAGCGACCCGGGACTAGCGCTCACAGATACGCAGTATTTT
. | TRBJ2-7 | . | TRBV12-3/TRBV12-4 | CASSSIISYEQYF | TGTGCCAGCAGTTCTATAATCTCATACGAGCAGTACTTC
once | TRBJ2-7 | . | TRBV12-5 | CASGSFSYEQYF | TGTGCTAGTGGTTCCTTCTCCTACGAGCAGTACTTC
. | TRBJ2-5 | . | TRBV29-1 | CSSDGFVGGADETQYF | TGCAGCTCTGACGGGTTTGTAGGGGGGGCAGATGAGACCCAGTACTTC
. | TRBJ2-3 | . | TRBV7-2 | CASSLDSYNTQYF | TGTGCCAGCAGCTTAGACAGCTATAATACGCAGTATTTT
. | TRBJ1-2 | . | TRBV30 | CAWRRELAANYGYTF | TGTGCCTGGAGACGAGAGCTGGCAGCAAACTATGGCTACACCTTC
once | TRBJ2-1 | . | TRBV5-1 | CASSLVTVYEQFF | TGCGCCAGCAGCTTGGTCACCGTCTATGAGCAGTTCTTC
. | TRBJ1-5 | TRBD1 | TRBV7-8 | CASSYDRGLNQPQHF | TGTGCCAGCAGCTACGACAGGGGCTTGAATCAGCCCCAGCATTTT
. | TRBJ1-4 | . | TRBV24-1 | CATSDPQGSGGEKLFF | TGTGCCACCAGTGACCCACAGGGATCGGGCGGTGAAAAACTGTTTTTT
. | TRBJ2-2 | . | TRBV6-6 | CASSYFTGTGELFF | TGTGCCAGCAGTTATTTTACAGGGACCGGGGAGCTGTTTTTT
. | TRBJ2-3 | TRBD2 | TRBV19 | CASTSGTSPQRHTDTQYF | TGTGCCAGTACCTCCGGGACTAGCCCACAAAGACACACAGATACGCAGTATTTT
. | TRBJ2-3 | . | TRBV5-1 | CASSLANRGAQYF | TGCGCCAGCAGCTTGGCGAACAGAGGAGCGCAGTATTTT
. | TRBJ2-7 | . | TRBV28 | CASSFSTYEQYF | TGTGCCAGCAGTTTCAGCACCTACGAGCAGTACTTC
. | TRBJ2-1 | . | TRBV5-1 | CASSLSGPLFNEQFF | TGCGCCAGCAGCTTAAGTGGTCCCCTCTTCAATGAGCAGTTCTTC
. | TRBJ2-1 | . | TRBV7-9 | CASRLSGGSYNEQFF | TGTGCCAGCAGGCTCAGCGGAGGCTCCTACAATGAGCAGTTCTTC